These T cell receptor beta chains were read from a single sample in a study of blood T cells in healthy people across ages. TCRdb re-called the 5' RACE reads with MiXCR, one entry per CDR3 protein. The table has fewer than 900,000 distinct CDR3 sequences, 30% to 45% seen once; the top ten hold 10% to 15%. Specimen: blood. The source is a man aged 18 to 29 in good health. CDR3s include the opening cysteine and the closing phenylalanine or tryptophan. The D gene is left open where the match is weak. Only some rows state a clone size, as once, few, many or a class for expanded clones.

TRBV5-6	few	NA	TRBJ2-1	TGTGCCAGCAGCTTGGATTCCGCGAGCTCCTACAATGAGCAGTTCTTC	CASSLDSASSYNEQFF
TRBV9	few	NA	TRBJ2-1	TGTGCCAGCAGCGTAGTCGTCTTGGGGGAGCAGTTCTTC	CASSVVVLGEQFF
TRBV3-1	NA	TRBD1	TRBJ2-5	TGTGCCAGCAGCCCGGGGACAGAAATGGATAAGCAGTACTTC	CASSPGTEMDKQYF
TRBV25-1	NA	NA	TRBJ2-5	TGTGCCAGCAGTGAAAGAAGGACCCAGTACTTC	CASSERRTQYF
TRBV7-2	NA	NA	TRBJ2-5	TGTGCCAGCACGGAGGTGTACCAAGAGACCCAGTACTTC	CASTEVYQETQYF
TRBV7-9	NA	NA	TRBJ2-7	TGTGCCAGCAGGACTCGTTTAATTGGAGGGGTGGACGAGCAGTACTTC	CASRTRLIGGVDEQYF
TRBV12-3/TRBV12-4	few	NA	TRBJ2-2	TGTGCCGTACCCGGGGGCGGGGAGCTGTTTTTT	CAVPGGGELFF
TRBV6-2/TRBV6-3	few	NA	TRBJ2-5	TGTGCCAGCACCACAAACTTCAAGTACCAAGAGACCCAGTACTTC	CASTTNFKYQETQYF
TRBV4-2	few	TRBD2	TRBJ2-3	TGTGCCAGCAGCCAAGGGACTAGCGGGGGGGGATATACGCAGTATTTT	CASSQGTSGGGYTQYF
TRBV20-1	NA	NA	TRBJ2-4	TGCAGTGCTCCGACAGGTCCTGGAGTAAGCATTCAGTACTTC	CSAPTGPGVSIQYF
TRBV7-2	few	NA	TRBJ1-4	TGTGCCAGCAGCCCTTACAGGGCTCCAGCAACTAATGAAAAACTGTTTTTT	CASSPYRAPATNEKLFF
TRBV2	many	NA	TRBJ2-1	TGTGCCAGCAGTGACCAGGAGTATAACCATGAGCAGTTCTTC	CASSDQEYNHEQFF
TRBV12-3/TRBV12-4	NA	TRBD2	TRBJ2-4	TGTGCCAGCAGTCCCCGGGGGAGCGGGGGTACAGCCAAAAACATTCAGTACTTC	CASSPRGSGGTAKNIQYF
TRBV5-1	NA	TRBD1	TRBJ2-7	TGCGCCAGCAGCTTGGTCGGGACAGGGGAATACAATGAGCAGTACTTC	CASSLVGTGEYNEQYF
TRBV12-3/TRBV12-4	few	TRBD1	TRBJ1-2	TGTGCCAGCAGTTTGGCGGACAGGGTTTTCTATGGCTACACCTTC	CASSLADRVFYGYTF
TRBV12-3/TRBV12-4	once	NA	TRBJ1-2	TGTGCCAGCGGTGGAGAGGGCCTCCGCACAGGGCTCTATGGCTACACCTTC	CASGGEGLRTGLYGYTF
TRBV4-3	few	NA	TRBJ1-5	TGCGCCAGCAGCCGAGAGACGGGGAGCGGGAATCAGCCCCAGCATTTT	CASSRETGSGNQPQHF
TRBV29-1	many	NA	TRBJ2-6	TGCAGCGTTAGACTGGACAGAAGCTCTGGGGCCAACGTCCTGACTTTC	CSVRLDRSSGANVLTF
TRBV4-3	once	TRBD1	TRBJ1-4	TGCGCCAGCAGCCAAGATTCCCGCCGCAGGGGGGGGGAAAAACTGTTTTTT	CASSQDSRRRGGEKLFF
TRBV19	many	TRBD1	TRBJ1-2	TGTGCCAGTAGTGCGGACAGGGGCAGTAACTATGGCTACACCTTC	CASSADRGSNYGYTF
TRBV5-6	few	NA	TRBJ2-7	TGTGCCAGCAGCCGGGGGAGTCCCTACGAGCAGTACTTC	CASSRGSPYEQYF
TRBV27	NA	TRBD2	TRBJ2-1	TGTGCCAGCAGTGTACTGACTAGCGGGGCTGAGAATGAGCAGTTCTTC	CASSVLTSGAENEQFF
TRBV7-2	few	NA	TRBJ1-2	TGTGCCAGCAGCTTAGCAGCTGGATTTGGCTATGGCTACACCTTC	CASSLAAGFGYGYTF
TRBV5-4	NA	NA	TRBJ2-1	TGTGCCAGCAGCGTAATGGGGGTTTACGATGAGCAGTTCTTC	CASSVMGVYDEQFF
TRBV2	NA	TRBD1	TRBJ1-2	TGTGCCAGCACCCGGGACAGGGTTAACTATGGCTACACCTTC	CASTRDRVNYGYTF
TRBV9	NA	TRBD1	TRBJ2-5	TGTGCCAGCAGCACAGATGCGGGACAGGGCAGAGAGCAGTACTTC	CASSTDAGQGREQYF
TRBV29-1	NA	NA	TRBJ2-1	TGCAGCGTTATCGGCGGAGAATACAATGAGCAGTTCTTC	CSVIGGEYNEQFF
TRBV29-1	NA	NA	TRBJ1-1	TGCAGCGTTCGACCGGCGGGCCCGAACACTGAAGCTTTCTTT	CSVRPAGPNTEAFF
TRBV7-9	NA	TRBD1	TRBJ2-6	TGTGCCAGCAGCTCACACCGGGACAGGGGGCTTCGTGGGGCCAACGTCCTGACTTTC	CASSSHRDRGLRGANVLTF
TRBV7-9	NA	TRBD1	TRBJ2-1	TGTGCCAGCAGCCTAGGGACAGCCCACAATGAGCTGTTCTTC	CASSLGTAHNELFF
TRBV4-3	NA	NA	TRBJ2-7	TGCGCCAGCAGCCAAGATACCCTAGCCCACGAGCAGTACTTC	CASSQDTLAHEQYF
TRBV20-1	few	TRBD2	TRBJ2-2	TGCAGTGCTAGAGATCTTAGCGCGGGGGTCTACACCGGGGAGCTGTTTTTT	CSARDLSAGVYTGELFF
TRBV27	many	NA	TRBJ2-1	TGTGCCAGCAGTATCGGACCGGTATACAATGAGCAGTTCTTC	CASSIGPVYNEQFF
TRBV2	NA	TRBD2	TRBJ2-2	TGTGCCAGCAGGAAGACTAGCGTGAACACCGGGGAGCTGTTTTTT	CASRKTSVNTGELFF
TRBV2	NA	TRBD1	TRBJ2-2	TGTGCCTGCCGGGGGACAGGCCTCACCGGGGAGCTGTTTTTT	CACRGTGLTGELFF
TRBV5-1	NA	NA	TRBJ2-3	TGCGCCAGCAGCTTGGCAGGGACGATAGATACGCAGTATTTT	CASSLAGTIDTQYF
TRBV29-1	few	NA	TRBJ1-1	TGCAGCGCTGACCAACGTGGGGGGTCAAACGCAGCTTTCTTT	CSADQRGGSNAAFF
TRBV12-3/TRBV12-4	NA	NA	TRBJ2-5	TGTGCCAGCAGTCCCAGAGGGCTAGTTGGGGTCAATGAGCAGTACTTC	CASSPRGLVGVNEQYF